The rows below give T cell receptor beta chains drawn from one sample of a study of blood T cell repertoires in COVID-19. Method: immunoSEQ multiplex PCR; TCRdb's copy keeps in-frame clones and lacks some. The sample holds more than 300,000 clones, 88% seen once. The sample comprised PBMCs or T cells enriched from blood (not recorded which). Every receptor here comes from a woman under 30 who had recovered from COVID-19. Each CDR3 is given with its conserved first and last residue. Size is omitted from some rows. Given values are once, few, many or a class for expanded clones.

v_call,clone_size,cdr3_aa
TRBV4-2,-,CASSQDKTIYEQYF
TRBV5-1,-,CASSLEGARGNTIYF
TRBV19,once,CASSMGRGRPEQYF
TRBV9,once,CASTSGTGNEKLFF
TRBV2,-,CASTRLAGGRSYNEQFF
TRBV12-5,-,CASGSGANTEAFF
TRBV28,-,CASSLTVRYEQYF
TRBV30,-,CAWRLAGMETQYF
TRBV29-1,-,CSVTQGQGYGYTF
TRBV29-1,-,CSVYPTGGVNTEAFF
TRBV4-3,-,CASSQDLGALTGELFF
TRBV28,-,CASSSPRVSNEKLFF
TRBV29-1,-,CSAPDSNTGELFF
TRBV19,-,CASSISYSPNVNYGYTF
TRBV7-3,-,CASSPYDRVKGNTEAFF
TRBV29-1,-,CSVETLAKNIQYF
TRBV30,-,CAWSAGDYTEAFF
TRBV30,-,CAWSMKTGVDTEAFF
TRBV27,-,CASSLSRPTGLNEQYF
TRBV11-2,-,CASSLGDKQGRETQYF
TRBV5-1,-,CASSLDTYGYTF
TRBV24-1,-,CATSQYNEQFF
TRBV19,once,CASIDQGYEQYF
TRBV5-5,once,CASSFFGGLANTEAFF
TRBV1,-,CTSQGQGRKPQHF
TRBV5-5,-,CASSFIGDTEAFF
TRBV6-5,-,CASRGQGRMFF
TRBV6-2/TRBV6-3,-,CASSDNRGPAAFF
TRBV7-8,-,CASSFTYEQYF
TRBV18,-,CASSPFKTYEQYF
TRBV10-3,few,CAISHSGGALAPLHF
TRBV18,-,CASSPGTGRTEPFF